A selection of T cell receptor beta chains follows, all from one sample in a study of metastatic and nonmetastatic thyroid tumors. With MiXCR, TCRdb reprocessed the PCR reads. Of some 40,000 clones listed, more than 20% are singletons. The specimen was tumor tissue. The receptors stem from a female donor with papillary thyroid cancer or a benign thyroid nodule (not recorded which). Some clones in this sample may be carry-over from other donors' samples. CDR3s include the opening cysteine and the closing phenylalanine or tryptophan. Fields, in order: clone size, D gene, V gene, J gene, CDR3 protein, CDR3 DNA. The D gene is left open where the match is weak. The size of a clone is reported for some rows only, either as once, few or many, or as a class for expanded clones.

abundance: few; d_gene: NA; v_gene: TRBV6-2/TRBV6-3; j_gene: TRBJ2-5; CDR3aa: CASSSFGRENQYF; CDR3nt: TGTGCCAGCAGTTCATTCGGGAGAGAGAACCAGTACTTC
abundance: NA; d_gene: TRBD2; v_gene: TRBV20-1; j_gene: TRBJ2-5; CDR3aa: CSARDAKRDFQETQYF; CDR3nt: TGCAGTGCTAGAGATGCCAAGCGGGACTTCCAAGAGACCCAGTACTTC
abundance: NA; d_gene: TRBD2; v_gene: TRBV11-1; j_gene: TRBJ2-5; CDR3aa: CASTTSGTMQETQYF; CDR3nt: TGTGCCAGCACAACTAGCGGGACAATGCAAGAGACCCAGTACTTC
abundance: few; d_gene: NA; v_gene: TRBV6-1; j_gene: TRBJ2-7; CDR3aa: CASSVTIGSSEHYF; CDR3nt: TGTGCCAGCAGTGTGACTATCGGGAGTTCCGAGCATTACTTC
abundance: many; d_gene: NA; v_gene: TRBV10-3; j_gene: TRBJ2-7; CDR3aa: CAISELLSHSLEQYF; CDR3nt: TGTGCCATCAGTGAACTTTTAAGTCATTCTCTCGAGCAGTACTTC
abundance: few; d_gene: NA; v_gene: TRBV2; j_gene: TRBJ2-7; CDR3aa: CASSGGTLYEQYF; CDR3nt: TGTGCCAGCAGTGGCGGGACCCTCTACGAGCAGTACTTC
abundance: many; d_gene: TRBD2; v_gene: TRBV30; j_gene: TRBJ2-2; CDR3aa: CAWRLAGARGGELFF; CDR3nt: TGTGCCTGGAGACTAGCGGGGGCCCGTGGGGGGGAGCTGTTTTTT
abundance: NA; d_gene: TRBD2; v_gene: TRBV4-1; j_gene: TRBJ2-5; CDR3aa: CASSQQELAKRDAGTQYF; CDR3nt: TGCGCCAGCAGCCAGCAAGAGCTGGCGAAGCGGGATGCAGGGACCCAGTACTTC
abundance: few; d_gene: TRBD1; v_gene: TRBV19; j_gene: TRBJ1-1; CDR3aa: CASIDRDTEAFF; CDR3nt: TGTGCCAGTATTGACAGGGACACTGAAGCTTTCTTT
abundance: NA; d_gene: NA; v_gene: TRBV4-1; j_gene: TRBJ1-6; CDR3aa: CASSQEPSGVYNSPLHF; CDR3nt: TGCGCCAGCAGCCAAGAACCCTCGGGGGTCTATAATTCACCCCTCCACTTT
abundance: NA; d_gene: TRBD1; v_gene: TRBV6-2/TRBV6-3; j_gene: TRBJ1-1; CDR3aa: CASSRPGTASEAFF; CDR3nt: TGTGCCAGCAGTCGACCCGGGACAGCTAGTGAAGCTTTCTTT
abundance: few; d_gene: TRBD1; v_gene: TRBV2; j_gene: TRBJ2-7; CDR3aa: CASRVDRENPYEQYF; CDR3nt: TGTGCCAGCAGGGTGGACAGGGAAAACCCCTACGAGCAGTACTTC
abundance: many; d_gene: TRBD1; v_gene: TRBV6-5; j_gene: TRBJ1-6; CDR3aa: CASSYDSDRGPQFHF; CDR3nt: TGTGCCAGCAGTTACGACTCGGACAGGGGCCCCCAATTCCACTTT
abundance: many; d_gene: NA; v_gene: TRBV6-2/TRBV6-3; j_gene: TRBJ1-5; CDR3aa: CASSTPGAPYQPQHF; CDR3nt: TGTGCCAGCAGTACGCCGGGGGCCCCATATCAGCCCCAGCATTTT
abundance: many; d_gene: TRBD2; v_gene: TRBV12-3/TRBV12-4; j_gene: TRBJ2-2; CDR3aa: CASSLKAGSNTGELFF; CDR3nt: TGTGCCAGCAGTTTGAAAGCGGGATCCAACACCGGGGAGCTGTTTTTT
abundance: NA; d_gene: NA; v_gene: TRBV20-1; j_gene: TRBJ1-4; CDR3aa: CSAAGGATNEKLFF; CDR3nt: TGCAGTGCCGCGGGCGGAGCAACTAATGAAAAACTGTTTTTT
abundance: many; d_gene: NA; v_gene: TRBV5-4; j_gene: TRBJ1-4; CDR3aa: CASSTGTSATNEKLFF; CDR3nt: TGTGCCAGCAGCACCGGGACGTCCGCAACTAATGAAAAACTGTTTTTT
abundance: NA; d_gene: NA; v_gene: TRBV5-1; j_gene: TRBJ1-1; CDR3aa: CASSLSWMNTEAFF; CDR3nt: TGCGCCAGCAGCTTGAGTTGGATGAACACTGAAGCTTTCTTT
abundance: medium-sized; d_gene: NA; v_gene: TRBV5-1; j_gene: TRBJ1-6; CDR3aa: CASSIDRDSPLHF; CDR3nt: TGCGCCAGCAGCATCGATCGGGATTCACCCCTCCACTTT
abundance: many; d_gene: TRBD2; v_gene: TRBV10-3; j_gene: TRBJ2-5; CDR3aa: CAIRLLAGGPPAPETQYF; CDR3nt: TGTGCCATCAGGCTGCTAGCGGGGGGGCCCCCGGCTCCCGAGACCCAGTACTTC
abundance: few; d_gene: NA; v_gene: TRBV11-3; j_gene: TRBJ2-2; CDR3aa: CASSLEGWTVGELFF; CDR3nt: TGTGCCAGCAGCTTAGAGGGCTGGACGGTCGGGGAGCTGTTTTTT
abundance: NA; d_gene: TRBD2; v_gene: TRBV10-3; j_gene: TRBJ2-1; CDR3aa: CAISESTSGRKGEQFF; CDR3nt: TGTGCCATCAGTGAGTCGACTAGCGGGAGAAAGGGTGAGCAGTTCTTC
abundance: NA; d_gene: TRBD2; v_gene: TRBV3-1; j_gene: TRBJ2-7; CDR3aa: CASSRSLAGSYEQYF; CDR3nt: TGTGCCAGCAGCCGTTCCCTAGCGGGCTCCTACGAGCAGTACTTC
abundance: many; d_gene: TRBD2; v_gene: TRBV2; j_gene: TRBJ2-3; CDR3aa: CASSGVLAGSIYTQYF; CDR3nt: TGTGCCAGCAGTGGAGTCCTAGCGGGGTCCATATATACGCAGTATTTT
abundance: NA; d_gene: NA; v_gene: TRBV20-1; j_gene: TRBJ1-2; CDR3aa: CSARSAGGRYGYTF; CDR3nt: TGCAGTGCTAGATCCGCGGGGGGACGCTATGGCTACACCTTC
abundance: NA; d_gene: TRBD1; v_gene: TRBV13; j_gene: TRBJ1-1; CDR3aa: CASSSSGTGDTEAFF; CDR3nt: TGTGCCAGCAGCTCCTCCGGGACAGGGGACACTGAAGCTTTCTTT
abundance: many; d_gene: NA; v_gene: TRBV7-6; j_gene: TRBJ2-1; CDR3aa: CASSPGVVAYNEQFF; CDR3nt: TGTGCCAGCAGCCCCGGGGTAGTGGCCTACAATGAGCAGTTCTTC
abundance: few; d_gene: NA; v_gene: TRBV24-1; j_gene: TRBJ2-7; CDR3aa: CATSDYTNSYEQYF; CDR3nt: TGTGCCACCAGTGATTACACCAACTCCTACGAGCAGTACTTC
abundance: many; d_gene: NA; v_gene: TRBV7-8; j_gene: TRBJ2-2; CDR3aa: CASEPISSPTLYTGELFF; CDR3nt: TGTGCCAGCGAACCCATCTCCTCACCTACTCTTTACACCGGGGAGCTGTTTTTT
abundance: many; d_gene: NA; v_gene: TRBV25-1; j_gene: TRBJ1-2; CDR3aa: CASSDRGYYGYTF; CDR3nt: TGTGCCAGCAGTGACAGGGGATACTATGGCTACACCTTC
abundance: few; d_gene: NA; v_gene: TRBV7-2; j_gene: TRBJ2-5; CDR3aa: CASSLGRETQYF; CDR3nt: TGTGCCAGCAGCTTAGGCCGGGAGACCCAGTACTTC
abundance: NA; d_gene: TRBD2; v_gene: TRBV20-1; j_gene: TRBJ2-2; CDR3aa: CSARDTAGGGELFF; CDR3nt: TGCAGTGCTAGAGATACAGCGGGAGGCGGGGAGCTGTTTTTT
abundance: many; d_gene: NA; v_gene: TRBV20-1; j_gene: TRBJ2-7; CDR3aa: CSAKGGGTTSYEQYF; CDR3nt: TGCAGTGCTAAGGGAGGGGGCACCACCTCCTACGAGCAGTACTTC
abundance: NA; d_gene: NA; v_gene: TRBV5-1; j_gene: TRBJ2-7; CDR3aa: CASSLVRDSRPGNEQYF; CDR3nt: TGCGCCAGCAGCTTGGTGCGGGACAGTCGACCGGGTAACGAGCAGTACTTC
abundance: NA; d_gene: NA; v_gene: TRBV6-2/TRBV6-3; j_gene: TRBJ1-2; CDR3aa: CASTYRARVSGYTF; CDR3nt: TGTGCCAGCACTTATCGAGCCAGGGTGTCTGGCTACACCTTC
abundance: many; d_gene: TRBD1; v_gene: TRBV5-1; j_gene: TRBJ2-3; CDR3aa: CASSSPGQGADTQYF; CDR3nt: TGCGCCAGCAGCTCTCCGGGACAGGGCGCAGATACGCAGTATTTT
abundance: few; d_gene: NA; v_gene: TRBV12-3/TRBV12-4; j_gene: TRBJ2-1; CDR3aa: CASSLGLAIYNEQFF; CDR3nt: TGTGCCAGCAGTTTAGGCCTAGCCATCTACAATGAGCAGTTCTTC
abundance: few; d_gene: TRBD2; v_gene: TRBV28; j_gene: TRBJ2-7; CDR3aa: CASSSDRLAGGADEQYF; CDR3nt: TGTGCCAGCAGTTCTGATCGTCTAGCGGGAGGCGCGGACGAGCAGTACTTC
abundance: few; d_gene: NA; v_gene: TRBV6-1; j_gene: TRBJ1-3; CDR3aa: CASSPLISSVNTIYF; CDR3nt: TGTGCCAGCAGTCCACTGATTTCATCCGTAAACACCATATATTTT
abundance: NA; d_gene: NA; v_gene: TRBV12-3/TRBV12-4; j_gene: TRBJ1-1; CDR3aa: CASSFFGTRNTEAFF; CDR3nt: TGTGCCAGCAGTTTTTTCGGGACAAGGAACACTGAAGCTTTCTTT
abundance: few; d_gene: NA; v_gene: TRBV7-2; j_gene: TRBJ2-3; CDR3aa: CASRVNTDTQYF; CDR3nt: TGTGCCAGCAGGGTCAACACAGATACGCAGTATTTT
abundance: many; d_gene: TRBD2; v_gene: TRBV20-1; j_gene: TRBJ2-1; CDR3aa: CSARGGGRTNNEQFF; CDR3nt: TGCAGTGCTAGAGGAGGCGGGAGGACAAACAATGAGCAGTTCTTC
abundance: once; d_gene: NA; v_gene: TRBV3-1; j_gene: TRBJ1-6; CDR3aa: CASSRDNSPLHF; CDR3nt: TGTGCCAGCAGCCGGGACAATTCACCCCTCCACTTT
abundance: few; d_gene: NA; v_gene: TRBV5-1; j_gene: TRBJ2-5; CDR3aa: CASSPLQIQETQYF; CDR3nt: TGCGCCAGCAGCCCTTTACAGATCCAAGAGACCCAGTACTTC
abundance: NA; d_gene: NA; v_gene: TRBV20-1; j_gene: TRBJ1-1; CDR3aa: CSAREQENTEAFF; CDR3nt: TGCAGTGCTAGAGAGCAGGAGAACACTGAAGCTTTCTTT
abundance: many; d_gene: NA; v_gene: TRBV5-6; j_gene: TRBJ1-1; CDR3aa: CASSSGSTEAFF; CDR3nt: TGTGCCAGCAGCTCAGGGTCCACTGAAGCTTTCTTT
abundance: few; d_gene: TRBD1; v_gene: TRBV4-3; j_gene: TRBJ1-5; CDR3aa: CASSQDFRGSNQPQHF; CDR3nt: TGCGCCAGCAGCCAAGATTTCAGGGGGAGCAATCAGCCCCAGCATTTT
abundance: many; d_gene: NA; v_gene: TRBV9; j_gene: TRBJ2-3; CDR3aa: CASSVDPFSTDTQYF; CDR3nt: TGTGCCAGCAGCGTAGACCCATTTAGCACAGATACGCAGTATTTT
abundance: medium-sized; d_gene: NA; v_gene: TRBV27; j_gene: TRBJ2-7; CDR3aa: CASSLKGFPSYEQYF; CDR3nt: TGTGCCAGCAGTTTGAAGGGGTTCCCTTCCTACGAGCAGTACTTC
abundance: NA; d_gene: NA; v_gene: TRBV18; j_gene: TRBJ1-1; CDR3aa: CASSPTSTEAFF; CDR3nt: TGTGCCAGCTCACCCACGTCCACTGAAGCTTTCTTT
abundance: few; d_gene: TRBD2; v_gene: TRBV5-1; j_gene: TRBJ2-3; CDR3aa: CASSTRLATPPGDTQYF; CDR3nt: TGCGCCAGCAGCACACGACTAGCTACTCCCCCGGGGGATACGCAGTATTTT
abundance: medium-sized; d_gene: TRBD2; v_gene: TRBV6-1; j_gene: TRBJ2-3; CDR3aa: CASSGSGGASDTQYF; CDR3nt: TGTGCCAGCAGTGGTAGCGGGGGGGCCTCAGATACGCAGTATTTT